Below are 27 T cell receptor beta chains sequenced from a single sample in a study of blood T cell repertoires in COVID-19. Here immunoSEQ multiplex PCR was the method, and the copy in TCRdb shows in-frame clones only, minus some. This sample has hundreds of thousands of clones, with about 85% found just once. What was sequenced was peripheral blood. These receptors came from a man aged 35 to 55 with acute or convalescent COVID-19.

The CDR3 DNA reads as TGTGCCTGGAGTGTACAAGGGACTGACAACGAGCAGTACTTC. This translates into CAWSVQGTDNEQYF. The V call is TRBV30, the J call TRBJ2-7; D is possibly TRBD2 (6 bases). Germline CDR1 GTSNPN, CDR2 SVGIG (reference sequence). The V end was cut by 0 bases, the J end by 5 bases, with 14 bases between. The CDR3 consists of 14 residues.

The J gene is TRBJ2-3, the V gene TRBV5-1; no clear D gene. There are 13 residues in the CDR3. V shed 7 bases and J shed 4 bases, with 13 bases lying between them. Germline V gene data show CDR1 as SGHRS and CDR2 as YFSETQ. CDR3 protein: CASHSSYSDTQYF. The CDR3 DNA reads TGCGCCAGCCATTCTTCCTACTCAGATACGCAGTATTTT.

This chain links TRBV18 with TRBJ2-7; maybe TRBD2 (6 bases). The CDR3 runs 16 residues. V gave up 6 bases and J gave up 0 bases, with 18 bases separating them. The germline V gene has CDR1 KGHSH and CDR2 LQKENI. The CDR3 coding sequence is TGTGCCAGCTCGACCTCCGGGACTTGGAGCTCCTACGAGCAGTACTTC. It encodes CASSTSGTWSSYEQYF.

This rearrangement joins TRBV11-2 to TRBJ2-3; 11 bases are a match to TRBD2. CDR1 SGHAT and CDR2 FQNNGV come from the germline V gene. This CDR3 spans 17 amino acids. The J segment lost 4 bases and the V segment lost 2 bases, leaving 8 bases of the junction unmatched. The CDR3 sequence is CASSLLAGGTISDTQYF. The CDR3 DNA follows: TGTGCCAGCAGCTTACTAGCGGGGGGTACTATCTCAGATACGCAGTATTTT.

The genes are TRBV11-3 and TRBJ1-1; the D is unclear. Germline V lookup: CDR1 SGHNT, CDR2 YENEEA. The CDR3 spans 15 residues. The V and J ends lost 3 bases and 0 bases respectively, with 11 bases between them. CDR3: CASSLRGFMNTEAFF. Here the CDR3 DNA reads TGTGCCAGCAGCTTGCGGGGATTTATGAACACTGAAGCTTTCTTT.

This clone was seen only a few times. The rearrangement joins TRBV15 to TRBJ1-4; weak D call: TRBD1 (6 bases). This CDR3 is built from 15 residues. Germline V gives CDR1 LNHNV, CDR2 YYDKDF (reference sequence). V dropped 0 bases and J dropped 5 bases, with 10 bases sitting between them. This CDR3 reads CATSRDDTGNEKLFF. The DNA for the CDR3 is TGTGCCACCAGCAGAGATGACACAGGGAATGAAAAACTGTTTTTT. The entire variable domain, with the rest obtained from reference TRBV15 and TRBJ1-4, is as follows: DAMVIQNPRYQVTQFGKPVTLSCSQTLNHNVMYWYQQKSSQAPKLLFHYYDKDFNNEADTPDNFQSRRPNTSFCFLDIRSPGLGDTAMYLCATSRDDTGNEKLFFGSGTQLSVL.

The V call is TRBV6-6, the J call TRBJ2-1; 9 positions agree with TRBD2. Germline trimming cut 6 bases from V and 0 bases from J; bases unmatched to any gene: 3. CDR1 is MNHNY, CDR2 SVGAGI, per germline (reference sequence). This CDR3 is built from 15 residues. The chain's CDR3 is CASRLAGDSYNEQFF. The DNA for the CDR3 is TGTGCCAGCAGATTAGCGGGGGACTCCTACAATGAGCAGTTCTTC.

This chain links TRBV10-3 with TRBJ2-1; 7 bases fit TRBD2. The CDR3 extends over 15 amino acids. From germline, CDR1 is ENHRY and CDR2 SYGVKD. The J segment lost 0 bases and the V segment lost 7 bases, leaving 6 bases of the junction unmatched. This chain's CDR3 is CAITSGGSSYNEQFF. In nucleotides, the CDR3 is TGTGCCATCACCTCGGGAGGAAGCTCCTACAATGAGCAGTTCTTC.

The rearrangement joins TRBV5-6 to TRBJ2-7, with a weak D call TRBD2 (6 bases). V gave up 4 bases and J gave up 2 bases, with 13 bases separating them. This CDR3 is 14 amino acids long. Germline-derived CDR1 and CDR2 are SGHDT and YYEEEE. CDR3 bases: TGTGCCAGCAGCCTGGGGAGGACCCCCTACGAGCAGTACTTC. Its protein product is CASSLGRTPYEQYF.

The CDR3 nucleotides are TGTGCCAGCAGCCGCTCCCCCGTAGCGGGGAATGAGCAGTTCTTC. It is translated as CASSRSPVAGNEQFF. The chain has TRBV7-2 and TRBJ2-1, with 8 bases matching TRBD2. Germline CDR1 SGHTA, CDR2 FQGNSA. The CDR3 consists of 15 residues. After removal of 5 bases from V and 7 bases from J, the junction contained 10 bases not matched to a gene.

This chain connects TRBV3-1 (or the pseudogene TRBV3-2) to TRBJ2-7; TRBD2 is a possible D gene (6 bases). The CDR3 runs to 18 residues. With 0 bases removed from V and 0 bases from J, the gap between germline ends came to 18 bases. The V gene's germline CDR1 is LGHDT and CDR2 YNNKEL (reference sequence). The CDR3 sequence is CASSQDGGKGLGSYEQYF. As DNA, the CDR3 is TGTGCCAGCAGCCAAGATGGAGGGAAGGGGCTTGGCTCCTACGAGCAGTACTTC.

This clone showed up just a few times. V and J are TRBV7-3 and TRBJ2-2; the D gene is possibly TRBD1 (6 bases). V shed 2 bases and J shed 1 base, with 11 bases lying between them. The CDR3 contains 16 residues. Germline-derived CDR1 and CDR2 are SGHTA and FQGTGA. CDR3 nucleotides: TGTGCCAGCAGCTTACAGGGGCGAATGAACACCGGGGAGCTGTTTTTT. It codes for CASSLQGRMNTGELFF.

The CDR3 here is CASSLRSLGSPLHF. CDR3 nucleotide sequence: TGTGCCAGCAGTTTGAGGAGTTTGGGTTCACCCCTCCACTTT. The chain uses TRBV27 and TRBJ1-6; no firm D call. The CDR3 is made up of 14 amino acids. V lost 3 bases to trimming and J lost 9 bases, with 12 bases between them. Per the germline V gene, CDR1 is MNHEY and CDR2 is SMNVEV (reference sequence).

The chain carries TRBV11-1 and TRBJ2-2; 10 positions agree with TRBD1. This CDR3 spans 15 amino acids. Germline V gives CDR1 SGHAT, CDR2 FQDESV (reference sequence). The V and J ends lost 5 bases and 7 bases, in that order; junction bases with no gene match: 7. The CDR3 DNA is TGTGCCAGCAGCCTAGACAGGGGGCTAGGCGGGGAGCTGTTTTTT. This encodes CASSLDRGLGGELFF.

J is TRBJ1-4 and V is TRBV7-9, with D perhaps matching TRBD1 (6 bases). V shed 5 bases and J shed 6 bases, with 13 bases lying between them. Germline V lookup: CDR1 SEHNR, CDR2 FQNEAQ (reference sequence). The CDR3 runs 14 residues. The DNA for the CDR3 is TGTGCCAGCAGCCTGGGAGGGGGGGATGAAAAACTGTTTTTT. It specifies CASSLGGGDEKLFF.

The chain carries TRBV20-1 and TRBJ2-7; D perhaps matches TRBD1 (5 bases). V was pared by 6 bases and J by 9 bases, with 15 bases between. The length of the CDR3 is 11 residues. Germline CDR1 is DFQATT and CDR2 is SNEGSKA (reference sequence). The CDR3 sequence: CSAPLDRGQYF. The CDR3 DNA follows: TGCAGTGCGCCCCTCGACAGAGGGCAGTACTTC.

The chain combines TRBV11-2 with TRBJ1-1, with a weak D call TRBD1 (5 bases). This CDR3 region has 15 residues. V shed 5 bases and J shed 1 base, with 14 bases lying between them. Germline values: CDR1 SGHAT, CDR2 FQNNGV. This CDR3 reads CASSLSGGGNTEAFF. Here the CDR3 DNA reads TGTGCCAGCAGCCTTAGCGGGGGGGGGAACACTGAAGCTTTCTTT.

This chain connects TRBV18 to TRBJ1-1, with a tentative D call TRBD1 (6 bases). The CDR3 loop spans 13 amino acids. V lost 3 bases, J lost 4 bases, and 9 bases lay in between. CDR1 KGHSH and CDR2 LQKENI come from the germline V gene. The CDR3 nucleotides read TGTGCCAGCTCACCTCTCAGGGGCACTGAAGCTTTCTTT. This translates into CASSPLRGTEAFF.

This sequence joins TRBV6-5 and TRBJ2-5; 10 bases match TRBD2. Per the germline V gene, CDR1 is MNHEY and CDR2 is SVGAGI. The CDR3 has 15 amino acids. Trimming at V came to 6 bases and at J to 2 bases, leaving 6 bases not matched to a gene. CDR3 protein: CASSKSGGGQETQYF. The CDR3 bases are TGTGCCAGCAGCAAAAGCGGGGGGGGTCAAGAGACCCAGTACTTC.

V usage is TRBV12-3 or TRBV12-4 and J usage is TRBJ2-7; the match to TRBD1 covers 7 bases. This CDR3 is built from 13 residues. V was clipped by 3 bases and J by 5 bases; unmatched bases: 4. The CDR3: CASSFSTGNEQYF. CDR3 DNA: TGTGCCAGCAGTTTTTCGACAGGGAACGAGCAGTACTTC.

The chain has TRBV28 and TRBJ1-5; 10 bases map to TRBD1. CDR3 length: 19 amino acids. V dropped 3 bases and J dropped 5; count of bases not matched to a gene: 16. CDR1 and CDR2 from the germline V gene are MDHEN and SYDVKM. The CDR3 region has the DNA TGTGCCAGCAGTTTCCCGACAGGGGGCGTAAGATTGATCGATCAGCCCCAGCATTTT. Protein sequence: CASSFPTGGVRLIDQPQHF.

This clone showed up just once. The chain recombines TRBV5-1 with TRBJ1-6; D gene uncertain. The CDR3 has 14 residues. Germline CDR1 SGHRS, CDR2 YFSETQ. Trimming cost V 5 bases and J 7 bases, with 13 bases left between them. Here the CDR3 reads CASRSREGNSPLHF. As DNA, the CDR3 is TGCGCCAGCAGATCCCGGGAGGGAAATTCACCCCTCCACTTT.

The rearrangement links TRBV30 to TRBJ1-2; no clear D. V was shortened by 4 bases and J by 4 bases, with 7 bases between the two germline ends. The germline V gene has CDR1 GTSNPN and CDR2 SVGIG (reference sequence). CDR3 length equals 11 residues. CDR3: CAWMETYGYTF. The DNA for the CDR3 is TGTGCCTGGATGGAGACCTATGGCTACACCTTC.

This chain connects TRBV6-5 to TRBJ1-2; 7 positions agree with TRBD1. Germline V gene lookup returns CDR1 MNHEY and CDR2 SVGAGI. V was clipped by 6 bases and J by 4 bases; unmatched bases: 8. This CDR3 is built from 14 residues. As DNA, the CDR3 is TGTGCCAGCAGCCGGGACAGCCAATTCTATGGCTACACCTTC. This sequence encodes CASSRDSQFYGYTF.

The chain is built from TRBV2 and TRBJ2-4, with D perhaps matching TRBD1 (5 bases). CDR1 and CDR2 (germline): SNHLY, FYNNEI. There are 15 residues in the CDR3. V shed 3 bases and J shed 2 bases, with 11 bases lying between them. The CDR3 loop is CASSEAGNSKNIQYF. The DNA of the CDR3 is TGTGCCAGCAGTGAGGCAGGGAATTCCAAAAACATTCAGTACTTC.

This chain connects TRBV27 to TRBJ2-5; perhaps TRBD1 as D (6 bases). Germline CDR1 and CDR2: MNHEY and SMNVEV (reference sequence). This CDR3 has 14 residues. Deletions cut 4 bases from V and 5 bases from J, with 14 bases between. DNA for the CDR3: TGTGCCAGCAGTTCGGGCAGGGGAAGGGAGACCCAGTACTTC. It translates to CASSSGRGRETQYF.

In this sample, this clone turned up a few times. The chain links TRBV3-1 (or the pseudogene TRBV3-2) to TRBJ1-2; TRBD1 agrees at 7 bases. V lost 4 bases to trimming and J lost 13 bases; unmatched junction nucleotides: 9. The CDR3 sequence is 12 residues long. Germline loops: CDR1 LGHDT, CDR2 YNNKEL (reference sequence). The CDR3 spells CASSPRQGEATF. The CDR3 region has the DNA TGTGCCAGCAGCCCCAGACAGGGTGAGGCCACCTTC.